This TCR beta chain was retrieved from a study of cytomegalovirus exposure and HLA in healthy donors. At the level of the study: Genotyping of roughly 400 donors showed that 80% to 85% belonged to the Caucasian-associated ancestry cluster. General study points: In presence/absence analyses, roughly uniform sequencing depth across donors was assumed.

PCR amplification relied on 60 Vbeta primers (plus 13 Jbeta primers). TCRdb's copy holds only in-frame clones and misses some; the assay was immunoSEQ multiplex PCR. The repertoire holds 150,000 to 200,000 clones, with around 65% as singletons. Germline lookup yields CDR1 KGHSH and CDR2 LQKENI. Trimming took 4 bases from V and 3 from J, leaving 13 bases between them. The CDR3 is 15 residues long. Comments on this clone: Antigen unknown. The sample carries other DNA sequences with the same CDR3.

This rearrangement joins TRBV18 to TRBJ1-3; possibly TRBD1 for D (5 bases). The source of this sequence is a woman in her forties in good health and CMV-seropositive. Sample: PBMCs. In DNA form, the CDR3 reads TGTGCCAGCTCACTACAGGCTTACAGTGGAAACACCATATATTTT. Translation gives CASSLQAYSGNTIYF.